A selection of T cell receptor beta chains follows, all from one sample in a study of T cell responses to AZD1222 COVID-19 vaccine. Measured with immunoSEQ multiplex PCR; TCRdb has only the in-frame clones, and not every one. The sample carries 84,000 or so clones, around 90% recorded once. The specimen comprised peripheral blood, sampled on day 0 of MenACWY control vaccination. The receptors were sampled from an adult in good health. The CDR3 runs from the conserved cysteine through the conserved F or W. Each record gives: clone size, D gene, J gene, V gene, CDR3 DNA, CDR3 protein. A D gene is named only where the DNA matches it firmly. For some rows the clone size is stated as once, few or many, or as a class when expanded; others skip it.

clone_size: .; d_call: TRBD1; j_call: TRBJ1-2; v_call: TRBV3-1/TRBV3-2; cdr3_nt: TGTGCCAGCAGCCCCAGGGACAGTGTTAACTATGGCTACACCTTC; cdr3_aa: CASSPRDSVNYGYTF
clone_size: .; d_call: TRBD1; j_call: TRBJ2-1; v_call: TRBV5-4; cdr3_nt: TGTGCCAGCAGCTTGGGGCAGGGGGCGGGAAATGAGCAGTTCTTC; cdr3_aa: CASSLGQGAGNEQFF
clone_size: .; d_call: TRBD1; j_call: TRBJ1-1; v_call: TRBV30; cdr3_nt: TGTGCCTGGGACAGGGCGGGCACTGAAGCTTTCTTT; cdr3_aa: CAWDRAGTEAFF
clone_size: .; d_call: TRBD1; j_call: TRBJ2-7; v_call: TRBV7-9; cdr3_nt: TGTGCCAGCAGGCCCGGACAGGGTTCCTACGAGCAGTACTTC; cdr3_aa: CASRPGQGSYEQYF
clone_size: .; d_call: .; j_call: TRBJ2-5; v_call: TRBV5-4; cdr3_nt: TGTGCCAGCAGCTTACCGGGATCTGAAGGGGAGACCCAGTACTTC; cdr3_aa: CASSLPGSEGETQYF
clone_size: .; d_call: .; j_call: TRBJ2-1; v_call: TRBV6-4; cdr3_nt: TGTGCCCCCAGAGGGGGAGGGGGCGTTCCCCTCTACAATGAGCAGTTCTTC; cdr3_aa: CAPRGGGGVPLYNEQFF
clone_size: .; d_call: TRBD2; j_call: TRBJ2-2; v_call: TRBV11-2; cdr3_nt: TGTGCCAGCAGCTTAGATCGGGGTAGCGGGGCGCGCACCGGGGAGCTGTTTTTT; cdr3_aa: CASSLDRGSGARTGELFF
clone_size: .; d_call: .; j_call: TRBJ2-2; v_call: TRBV7-9; cdr3_nt: TGTGCCAGCAGCTTAACGGCCGGGACGGTGAACACCGGGGAGCTGTTTTTT; cdr3_aa: CASSLTAGTVNTGELFF
clone_size: .; d_call: .; j_call: TRBJ1-1; v_call: TRBV9; cdr3_nt: TGTGCCAGCAGCGTAGGGAGTATGAACACTGAAGCTTTCTTT; cdr3_aa: CASSVGSMNTEAFF
clone_size: medium-sized; d_call: .; j_call: TRBJ1-1; v_call: TRBV4-1; cdr3_nt: TGCGCCAGCAGCCACCGACCTTTAATGAACACTGAAGCTTTCTTT; cdr3_aa: CASSHRPLMNTEAFF
clone_size: .; d_call: .; j_call: TRBJ1-2; v_call: TRBV6-5; cdr3_nt: TGTGCCAGCAGTTACCGATTAGGGGACTATGGCTACACCTTC; cdr3_aa: CASSYRLGDYGYTF
clone_size: few; d_call: TRBD2; j_call: TRBJ2-1; v_call: TRBV5-4; cdr3_nt: TGTGCCAGCGGCCAAATTAGCGGGGGGTACAATGAGCAGTTCTTC; cdr3_aa: CASGQISGGYNEQFF
clone_size: .; d_call: .; j_call: TRBJ1-3; v_call: TRBV7-9; cdr3_nt: TGTGCCAGCAGCGCCGGGGGGGACACCATATATTTT; cdr3_aa: CASSAGGDTIYF
clone_size: .; d_call: .; j_call: TRBJ1-1; v_call: TRBV1; cdr3_nt: TGCACCAGCAGCCAGGGATCGACAGGGATGAACACTGAAGCTTTCTTT; cdr3_aa: CTSSQGSTGMNTEAFF
clone_size: .; d_call: TRBD1; j_call: TRBJ1-5; v_call: TRBV6-5; cdr3_nt: TGTGCCAGCAGTTACTCCGACAGGGGTGAGGGTCAGCCCCAGCATTTT; cdr3_aa: CASSYSDRGEGQPQHF
clone_size: .; d_call: .; j_call: TRBJ1-1; v_call: TRBV7-2; cdr3_nt: TGTGCCAGCAGCTTCGGGTCTCTGGGGTTCCTTAAAGCTTTCTTT; cdr3_aa: CASSFGSLGFLKAFF
clone_size: .; d_call: .; j_call: TRBJ2-7; v_call: TRBV4-1; cdr3_nt: TGCGCCAGCAGCCAAGTGGTAACGGGGGCCGGCTACGAGCAGTACTTC; cdr3_aa: CASSQVVTGAGYEQYF
clone_size: .; d_call: .; j_call: TRBJ1-6; v_call: TRBV4-3; cdr3_nt: TGCGCCAGCAGCCAACGGGCAGGGAGAAATTCACCCCTCCACTTT; cdr3_aa: CASSQRAGRNSPLHF
clone_size: .; d_call: TRBD2; j_call: TRBJ2-3; v_call: TRBV2; cdr3_nt: TGTGCCAGCACCCTGGGACTAGCGGGGGGATGGGGCACAGATACGCAGTATTTT; cdr3_aa: CASTLGLAGGWGTDTQYF
clone_size: .; d_call: .; j_call: TRBJ2-1; v_call: TRBV6-4; cdr3_nt: TGTGCCAGCAGTGACACCGACCTGCCAAATGAGCAGTTCTTC; cdr3_aa: CASSDTDLPNEQFF
clone_size: .; d_call: TRBD1; j_call: TRBJ1-4; v_call: TRBV6-2/TRBV6-3; cdr3_nt: TGTGCCAGCAGCAGGACAGGAACTAATGAAAAACTGTTTTTT; cdr3_aa: CASSRTGTNEKLFF
clone_size: .; d_call: .; j_call: TRBJ1-2; v_call: TRBV3-1/TRBV3-2; cdr3_nt: TGTGCCAGCAGCCAGGATAATGACTATGGCTACACCTTC; cdr3_aa: CASSQDNDYGYTF
clone_size: .; d_call: .; j_call: TRBJ1-6; v_call: TRBV6-5; cdr3_nt: TGTGCCAGCAGTTTGAAGGGGAGGGATTCACCCCTCCACTTT; cdr3_aa: CASSLKGRDSPLHF
clone_size: .; d_call: TRBD1; j_call: TRBJ1-1; v_call: TRBV18; cdr3_nt: TGTGCCAGCTCACCGCCTGGGACAGGGGTGGTTCTCACTGAAGCTTTCTTT; cdr3_aa: CASSPPGTGVVLTEAFF
clone_size: .; d_call: TRBD1; j_call: TRBJ2-7; v_call: TRBV7-8; cdr3_nt: TGTGCCAGCAGCCAAGGGACAGTGGAGCAGTACTTC; cdr3_aa: CASSQGTVEQYF
clone_size: .; d_call: .; j_call: TRBJ2-3; v_call: TRBV5-6; cdr3_nt: TGTGCCAGCAGCCCACGGACGAGGCGGACAGATACGCAGTATTTT; cdr3_aa: CASSPRTRRTDTQYF
clone_size: .; d_call: .; j_call: TRBJ1-5; v_call: TRBV5-8; cdr3_nt: TGTGCCAGCAGCCACAGGGCGGGCAATCAGCCCCAGCATTTT; cdr3_aa: CASSHRAGNQPQHF
clone_size: few; d_call: .; j_call: TRBJ2-5; v_call: TRBV5-1; cdr3_nt: TGCGCCAGCAGCTTTGGTCCCCAAGAGACCCAGTACTTC; cdr3_aa: CASSFGPQETQYF
clone_size: .; d_call: .; j_call: TRBJ2-4; v_call: TRBV28; cdr3_nt: TGTGCCAGCAGTTTAGGGGGGCTAGCGTCCAAAAACATTCAGTACTTC; cdr3_aa: CASSLGGLASKNIQYF
clone_size: .; d_call: .; j_call: TRBJ2-7; v_call: TRBV2; cdr3_nt: TGTGCCAGCAGTGGCGGGGCGGGGAGATACGAGCAGTACTTC; cdr3_aa: CASSGGAGRYEQYF
clone_size: few; d_call: .; j_call: TRBJ1-2; v_call: TRBV6-1; cdr3_nt: TGTGCCAGCAGTGAAGTTGTAGGCTGGGGTGGCTACACCTTC; cdr3_aa: CASSEVVGWGGYTF
clone_size: .; d_call: .; j_call: TRBJ1-4; v_call: TRBV6-5; cdr3_nt: TGTGCCAGCAGTTACGAGGGGATTGGTGAAAAACTGTTTTTT; cdr3_aa: CASSYEGIGEKLFF
clone_size: .; d_call: .; j_call: TRBJ2-4; v_call: TRBV19; cdr3_nt: TGTGCCAGTAGTATGGATGTAGGCAAAAACATTCAGTACTTC; cdr3_aa: CASSMDVGKNIQYF
clone_size: .; d_call: .; j_call: TRBJ1-4; v_call: TRBV9; cdr3_nt: TGTGCCAGCAGCGGAGGTGGGGGGATGGCAACTAATGAAAAACTGTTTTTT; cdr3_aa: CASSGGGGMATNEKLFF
clone_size: .; d_call: TRBD1; j_call: TRBJ1-5; v_call: TRBV28; cdr3_nt: TGTGCCAGCGTAACGTTATTTGGGTCGACAGGGAGTAATCAGCCCCAGCATTTT; cdr3_aa: CASVTLFGSTGSNQPQHF
clone_size: .; d_call: TRBD1; j_call: TRBJ2-7; v_call: TRBV19; cdr3_nt: TGTGCCAGTGGGACAGGGGCCTACGAGCAGTACTTC; cdr3_aa: CASGTGAYEQYF
clone_size: .; d_call: .; j_call: TRBJ1-1; v_call: TRBV7-2; cdr3_nt: TGTGCCAGCAGCTTACCGGTATTGGAACCTGAAGCTTTCTTT; cdr3_aa: CASSLPVLEPEAFF
clone_size: .; d_call: .; j_call: TRBJ2-2; v_call: TRBV5-1; cdr3_nt: TGCGCCAGCAGCTTGGAACAGGTCCACACCGGGGAGCTGTTTTTT; cdr3_aa: CASSLEQVHTGELFF
clone_size: .; d_call: TRBD2; j_call: TRBJ2-1; v_call: TRBV7-3; cdr3_nt: TGTGCCAGCAGCTTTCGCGGGGGGGCCGGGACCTACAATGAGCAGTTCTTC; cdr3_aa: CASSFRGGAGTYNEQFF
clone_size: .; d_call: TRBD2; j_call: TRBJ2-4; v_call: TRBV4-1; cdr3_nt: TGCGCCAGCAGCCAACAGACTAGCGGGGGACTCGGGGCCAAAAACATTCAGTACTTC; cdr3_aa: CASSQQTSGGLGAKNIQYF
clone_size: .; d_call: TRBD1; j_call: TRBJ1-3; v_call: TRBV15; cdr3_nt: TGTGCCACCAGCCTGACAGGGGTTGGAAACACCATATATTTT; cdr3_aa: CATSLTGVGNTIYF